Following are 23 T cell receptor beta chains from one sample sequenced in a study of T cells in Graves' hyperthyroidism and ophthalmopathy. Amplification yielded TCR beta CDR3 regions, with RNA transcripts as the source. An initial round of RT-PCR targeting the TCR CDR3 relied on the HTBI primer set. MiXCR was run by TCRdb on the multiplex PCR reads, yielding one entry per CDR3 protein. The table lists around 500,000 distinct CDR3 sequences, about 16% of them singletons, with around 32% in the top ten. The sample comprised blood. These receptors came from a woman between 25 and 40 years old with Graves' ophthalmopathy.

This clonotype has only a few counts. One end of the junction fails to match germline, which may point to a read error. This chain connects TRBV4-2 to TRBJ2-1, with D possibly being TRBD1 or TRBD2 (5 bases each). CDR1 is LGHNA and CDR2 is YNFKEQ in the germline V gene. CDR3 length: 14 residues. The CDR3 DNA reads TGTGCCAGCGGCCAAGGGACCCTCAGGGATGAGCAGTTCTTC. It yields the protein CASGQGTLRDEQFF.

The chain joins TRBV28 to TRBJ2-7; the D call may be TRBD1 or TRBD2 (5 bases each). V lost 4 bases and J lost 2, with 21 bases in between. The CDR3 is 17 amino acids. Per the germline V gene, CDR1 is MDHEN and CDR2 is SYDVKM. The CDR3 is CASSSQGASNRPYEQYF. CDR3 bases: TGTGCCAGCAGTTCGCAGGGAGCCAGTAACAGACCCTACGAGCAGTACTTC.

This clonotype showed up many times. Here the CDR3 DNA reads TGCAGTGCTAGTGGGACAGGGGGCGCGGACACTGAAGCTTTCTTT. This codes for CSASGTGGADTEAFF. The V gene is TRBV20-1, the J gene TRBJ1-1; 12 nucleotides agree with TRBD1. This CDR3 is built from 15 residues. Trimming at V came to 3 bases and at J to 3 bases, leaving 5 bases not matched to a gene. CDR1 DFQATT and CDR2 SNEGSKA come from the germline V gene (reference sequence).

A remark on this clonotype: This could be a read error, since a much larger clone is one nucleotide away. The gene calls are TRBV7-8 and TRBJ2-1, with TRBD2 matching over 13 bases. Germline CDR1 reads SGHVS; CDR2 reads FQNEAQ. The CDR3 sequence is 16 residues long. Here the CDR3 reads CASSPRLAGGYSEQFF. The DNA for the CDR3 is TGTGCCAGCAGCCCACGACTAGCGGGAGGATACAGTGAGCAGTTCTTC.

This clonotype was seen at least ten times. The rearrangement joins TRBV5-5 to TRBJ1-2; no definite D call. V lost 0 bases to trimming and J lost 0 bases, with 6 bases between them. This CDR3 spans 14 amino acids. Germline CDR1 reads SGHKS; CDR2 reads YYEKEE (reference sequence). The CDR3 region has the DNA TGTGCCAGCAGCTTGGACAGCACTAACTATGGCTACACCTTC. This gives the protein CASSLDSTNYGYTF.

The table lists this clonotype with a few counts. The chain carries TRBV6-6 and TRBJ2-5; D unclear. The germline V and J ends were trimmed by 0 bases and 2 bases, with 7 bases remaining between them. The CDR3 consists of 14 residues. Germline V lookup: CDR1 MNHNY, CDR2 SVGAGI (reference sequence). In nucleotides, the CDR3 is TGTGCCAGCAGTTACTCGTCCCAGCAAGAGACCCAGTACTTC. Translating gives CASSYSSQQETQYF.

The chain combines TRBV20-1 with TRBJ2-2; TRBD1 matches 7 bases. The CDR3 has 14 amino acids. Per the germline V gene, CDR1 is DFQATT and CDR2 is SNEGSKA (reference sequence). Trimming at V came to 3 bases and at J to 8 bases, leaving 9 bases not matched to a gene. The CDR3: CSARGLRGPGELFF. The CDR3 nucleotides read TGCAGTGCTAGGGGGTTAAGGGGGCCAGGGGAGCTGTTTTTT.

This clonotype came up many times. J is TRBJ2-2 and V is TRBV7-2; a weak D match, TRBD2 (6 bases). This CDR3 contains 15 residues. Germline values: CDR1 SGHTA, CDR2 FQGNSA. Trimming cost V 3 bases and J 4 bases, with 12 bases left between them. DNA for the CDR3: TGTGCCAGCAGCTTGGGCGGGAAGGCCACCGGGGAGCTGTTTTTT. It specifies CASSLGGKATGELFF. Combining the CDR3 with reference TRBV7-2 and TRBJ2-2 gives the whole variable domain GAGVSQSPSNKVTEKGKDVELRCDPISGHTALYWYRQSLGQGLEFLIYFQGNSAPDKSGLPSDRFSAERTGGSVSTLTIQRTQQEDSAVYLCASSLGGKATGELFFGEGSRLTVL.

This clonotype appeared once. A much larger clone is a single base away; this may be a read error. CDR3 in amino acids: CASSPLRQVPLDEQFF. CDR3 DNA: TGTGCCAGCTCACCACTTCGACAGGTGCCGTTGGACGAGCAGTTCTTC. The rearrangement joins TRBV18 to TRBJ2-1; possible D gene TRBD1, 6 bases. This CDR3 region has 16 residues. Germline V gene data show CDR1 as KGHSH and CDR2 as LQKENI. The V gene lost 1 base and the J gene lost 10 bases, with 20 bases spanning the gap.

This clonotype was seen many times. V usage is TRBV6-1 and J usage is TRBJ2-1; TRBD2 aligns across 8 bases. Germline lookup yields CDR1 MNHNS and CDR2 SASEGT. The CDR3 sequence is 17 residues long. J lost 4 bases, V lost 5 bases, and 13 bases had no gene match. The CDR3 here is CASSFTSAGEAYNEQFF. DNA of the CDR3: TGTGCCAGCAGTTTTACTTCAGCGGGAGAGGCGTACAATGAGCAGTTCTTC.

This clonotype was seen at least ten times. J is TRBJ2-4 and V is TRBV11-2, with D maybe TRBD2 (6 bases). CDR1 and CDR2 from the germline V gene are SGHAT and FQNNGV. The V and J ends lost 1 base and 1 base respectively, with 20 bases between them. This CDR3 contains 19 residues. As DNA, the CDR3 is TGTGCCAGCAGCTTAGCGGCCGGTAGCGGTATAGTCGCCAAAAACATTCAGTACTTC. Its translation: CASSLAAGSGIVAKNIQYF.

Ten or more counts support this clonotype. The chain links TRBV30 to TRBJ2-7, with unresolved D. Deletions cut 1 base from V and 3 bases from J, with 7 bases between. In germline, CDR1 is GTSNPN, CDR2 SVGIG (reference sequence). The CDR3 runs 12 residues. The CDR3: CAWSGYNYEQYF. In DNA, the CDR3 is TGTGCCTGGAGTGGATATAACTACGAGCAGTACTTC.

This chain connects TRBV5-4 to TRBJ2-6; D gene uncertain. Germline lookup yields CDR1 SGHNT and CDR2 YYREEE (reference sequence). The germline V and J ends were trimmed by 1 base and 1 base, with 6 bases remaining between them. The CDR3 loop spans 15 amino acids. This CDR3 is CASSLPPSGANVLTF. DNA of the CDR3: TGTGCCAGCAGCTTGCCGCCTTCTGGGGCCAACGTCCTGACTTTC.

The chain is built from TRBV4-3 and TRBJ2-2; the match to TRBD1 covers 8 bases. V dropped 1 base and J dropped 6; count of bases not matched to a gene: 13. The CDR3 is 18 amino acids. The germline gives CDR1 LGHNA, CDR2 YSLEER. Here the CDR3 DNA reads TGCGCCAGCAGCCAAGGCCTTACAGGGGGATTTAGCGCCGGGGAGCTGTTTTTT. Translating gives CASSQGLTGGFSAGELFF.

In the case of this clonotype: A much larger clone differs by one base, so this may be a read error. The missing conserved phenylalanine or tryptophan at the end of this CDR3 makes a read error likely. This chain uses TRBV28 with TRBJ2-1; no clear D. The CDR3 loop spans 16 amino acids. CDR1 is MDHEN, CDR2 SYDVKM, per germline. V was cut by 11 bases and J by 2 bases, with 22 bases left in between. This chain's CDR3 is CALSSLSSRAYNEQFS. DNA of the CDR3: TGTGCCCTAAGCAGTTTATCCTCCAGAGCCTACAATGAGCAGTTCTCC.

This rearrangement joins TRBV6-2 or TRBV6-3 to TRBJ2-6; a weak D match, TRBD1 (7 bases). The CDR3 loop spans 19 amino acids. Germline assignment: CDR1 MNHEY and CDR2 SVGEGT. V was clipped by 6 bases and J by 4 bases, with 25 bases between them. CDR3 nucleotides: TGTGCCAGCAGGAGACAGGGAGGAAGTCACCTTGTCGGGGCCAACGTCCTGACTTTC. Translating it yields CASRRQGGSHLVGANVLTF.

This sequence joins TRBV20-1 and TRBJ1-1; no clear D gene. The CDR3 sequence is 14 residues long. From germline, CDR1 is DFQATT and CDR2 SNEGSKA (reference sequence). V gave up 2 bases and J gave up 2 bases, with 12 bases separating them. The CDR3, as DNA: TGCAGTGCTAGAACCGACATTATCAACACTGAAGCTTTCTTT. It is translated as CSARTDIINTEAFF.

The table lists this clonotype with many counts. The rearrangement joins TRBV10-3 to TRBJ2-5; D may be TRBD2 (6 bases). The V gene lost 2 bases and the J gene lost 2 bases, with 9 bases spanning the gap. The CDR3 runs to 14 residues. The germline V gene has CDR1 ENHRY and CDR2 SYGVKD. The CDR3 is CAISEAGRQETQYF. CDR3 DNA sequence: TGTGCCATCAGTGAGGCGGGACGACAAGAGACCCAGTACTTC.

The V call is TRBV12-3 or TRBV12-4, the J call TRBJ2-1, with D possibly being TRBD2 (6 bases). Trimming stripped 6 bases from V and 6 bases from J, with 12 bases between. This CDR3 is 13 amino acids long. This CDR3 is CASRSPGSNEQFF. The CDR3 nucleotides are TGTGCCAGCAGGTCTCCCGGGAGCAATGAGCAGTTCTTC.

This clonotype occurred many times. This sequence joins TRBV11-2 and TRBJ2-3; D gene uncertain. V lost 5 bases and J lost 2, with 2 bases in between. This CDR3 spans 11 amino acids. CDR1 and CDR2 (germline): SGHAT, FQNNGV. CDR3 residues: CASSNTDTQYF. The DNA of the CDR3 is TGTGCCAGCAGCAACACAGATACGCAGTATTTT.

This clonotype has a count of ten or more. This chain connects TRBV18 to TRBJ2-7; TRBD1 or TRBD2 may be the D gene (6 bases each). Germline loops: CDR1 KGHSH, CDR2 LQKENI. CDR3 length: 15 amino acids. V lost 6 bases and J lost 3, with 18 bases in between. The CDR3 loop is CASSPGTGAFYEQYF. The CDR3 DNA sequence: TGTGCCAGCTCTCCCGGGACGGGGGCTTTCTACGAGCAGTACTTC. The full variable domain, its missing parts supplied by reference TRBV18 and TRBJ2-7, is NAGVMQNPRHLVRRRGQEARLRCSPMKGHSHVYWYRQLPEEGLKFMVYLQKENIIDESGMPKERFSAEFPKEGPSILRIQQVVRGDSAAYFCASSPGTGAFYEQYFGPGTRLTVT.

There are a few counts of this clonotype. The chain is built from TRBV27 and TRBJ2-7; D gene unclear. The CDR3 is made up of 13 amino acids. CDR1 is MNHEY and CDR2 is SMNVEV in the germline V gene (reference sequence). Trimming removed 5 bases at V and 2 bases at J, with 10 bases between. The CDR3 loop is CASSPFGAYEQYF. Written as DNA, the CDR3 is TGTGCCAGCAGTCCCTTTGGAGCCTACGAGCAGTACTTC.

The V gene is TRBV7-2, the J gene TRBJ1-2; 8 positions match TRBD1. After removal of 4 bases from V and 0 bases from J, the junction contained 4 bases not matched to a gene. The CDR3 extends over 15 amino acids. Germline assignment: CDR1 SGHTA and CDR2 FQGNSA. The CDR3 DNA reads TGTGCCAGCAGCTCGGACAGGGCCACTAACTATGGCTACACCTTC. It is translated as CASSSDRATNYGYTF.